The 13 T cell receptor beta chains presented below share a single source sample, sequenced in a study of early T cells in non-severe SARS-CoV-2 infection. TCRdb called the 5' RACE reads again in MiXCR, with one record for every CDR3 protein. The top ten clones hold about 34% of a sample with roughly 30,000 distinct CDR3 sequences, 5.5% to 7.5% of them seen once. This material consisted of whole blood, taken at baseline. These receptors all stem from an adult who was a healthcare worker with PCR-confirmed SARS-CoV-2 infection or an uninfected control (not recorded which).

This clonotype was observed a handful of times. The rearrangement links TRBV10-3 to TRBJ2-5; the D is unclear. V was clipped by 7 bases and J by 4 bases, with 13 bases between them. The V gene's germline CDR1 is ENHRY and CDR2 SYGVKD. This CDR3 contains 13 residues. CDR3 sequence reads: CAITERLSETQYF. The CDR3 DNA reads TGTGCCATCACAGAACGACTTTCAGAGACCCAGTACTTC.

This clonotype has at least ten counts. This chain joins TRBV4-2 and TRBJ1-2; 10 bases are shared with TRBD1. The germline gives CDR1 LGHNA, CDR2 YNFKEQ. The CDR3 is 16 residues long. Trimming at V came to 4 bases and at J to 3 bases, leaving 8 bases not matched to a gene. The CDR3 DNA reads TGTGCCAGCAGCCTAACCGGACAGGGGGGCGACTATGGCTACACCTTC. Amino acids: CASSLTGQGGDYGYTF.

This clonotype has at least ten counts. This chain connects TRBV11-2 to TRBJ1-1; D gene uncertain. CDR1 and CDR2 from the germline V gene are SGHAT and FQNNGV. V gave up 5 bases and J gave up 6 bases, with 7 bases separating them. This CDR3 is built from 11 residues. The CDR3 coding sequence is TGTGCCAGCAGCCTCCACGCTGAAGCTTTCTTT. It is translated as CASSLHAEAFF.

Ten or more counts support this clonotype. The chain carries TRBV29-1 and TRBJ2-1; 12 bases agree with TRBD2. V was clipped by 7 bases and J by 10 bases; unmatched bases: 8. The CDR3 runs to 13 residues. Per the germline V gene, CDR1 is SQVTM and CDR2 is ANQGSEA. The CDR3 DNA reads TGCAGCGCCAGAACTAGCGGGGGGTCCGAGCAGTTCTTC. This codes for CSARTSGGSEQFF.

This clonotype occurred many times. This rearrangement joins TRBV10-3 to TRBJ2-1; 14 bases are shared with TRBD2. Germline CDR1 ENHRY, CDR2 SYGVKD. This CDR3 is 17 amino acids long. J gave up 8 bases and V 4 bases, and 10 bases lay outside the gene matches. The CDR3 nucleotides are TGTGCCATCAGTGCCCTTGAGACTAGCGGGGGGGGTGATGAGCAGTTCTTC. Protein: CAISALETSGGGDEQFF.

This clonotype has at least ten counts. V gene TRBV2 combines with J gene TRBJ1-1; a weak D match, TRBD1 (5 bases). Deletions cut 2 bases from V and 5 bases from J, with 15 bases between. The CDR3 runs to 15 residues. Per the germline V gene, CDR1 is SNHLY and CDR2 is FYNNEI. CDR3 loop: CASSEPHAGRTEAFF. CDR3 bases: TGTGCCAGCAGTGAACCCCACGCAGGGAGGACTGAAGCTTTCTTT.

This clonotype has a count of ten or more. The V call is TRBV20-1, the J call TRBJ2-1; TRBD2 is a possible D gene (5 bases). Germline V lookup: CDR1 DFQATT, CDR2 SNEGSKA (reference sequence). The CDR3 has 14 residues. The V end was cut by 3 bases, the J end by 0 bases, with 9 bases between. The CDR3 DNA reads TGCAGTGCTAGTTTGGGGAGCTCCTACAATGAGCAGTTCTTC. The encoded protein is CSASLGSSYNEQFF.

This clonotype has ten or more counts. The J gene is TRBJ2-2, the V gene TRBV5-4; 10 bases agree with TRBD2. V was pared by 5 bases and J by 6 bases, with 7 bases of the junction left unmatched. The CDR3 is 15 residues long. Germline CDR1 and CDR2: SGHNT and YYREEE (reference sequence). This CDR3 is CASRRSGTSAGELFF. The CDR3 DNA reads TGTGCCAGCAGACGATCCGGGACTAGCGCCGGGGAGCTGTTTTTT.

The chain couples TRBV3-1 to TRBJ2-1; D is perhaps TRBD2 (5 bases). Germline CDR1 and CDR2: LGHDT and YNNKEL (reference sequence). This CDR3 has 15 amino acids. The V end was cut by 4 bases, the J end by 4 bases, with 14 bases between. The CDR3 loop is CASSLDSPRYNEQFF. Here the CDR3 DNA reads TGTGCCAGCAGCCTGGACTCCCCTCGATACAATGAGCAGTTCTTC.

This clonotype was counted many times. This chain uses TRBV7-9 with TRBJ2-4; D is ambiguous. Germline assignment: CDR1 SEHNR and CDR2 FQNEAQ (reference sequence). Trimming stripped 5 bases from V and 6 bases from J, with 11 bases between. This CDR3 region has 13 residues. In DNA, the CDR3 is TGTGCCAGCAGCCCCGGCGCATTAAACATTCAGTACTTC. Translation gives CASSPGALNIQYF.

This clonotype came up many times. The rearrangement uses TRBV7-9 and TRBJ1-4; TRBD1 matches at 7 bases. This CDR3 is built from 14 residues. J was trimmed by 7 bases and V by 8 bases; bases with no gene match: 10. Germline CDR1 and CDR2: SEHNR and FQNEAQ (reference sequence). The chain's CDR3 is CASAPGGWIEKLFF. Written as DNA, the CDR3 is TGTGCCAGCGCCCCAGGGGGTTGGATTGAAAAACTGTTTTTT.

This clonotype was counted at least ten times. V is TRBV19 and J is TRBJ1-2; D unclear. V lost 2 bases to trimming and J lost 8 bases, with 18 bases between them. The CDR3 loop spans 15 amino acids. Germline lookup yields CDR1 LNHDA and CDR2 SQIVND (reference sequence). The DNA for the CDR3 is TGTGCCAGTAGTATAAGTGGAGGCCACTCGAGCGGCTACACCTTC. As protein: CASSISGGHSSGYTF.

This clonotype has ten or more counts. J is TRBJ2-1 and V is TRBV7-2; D remains unclear. This CDR3 contains 17 residues. The V gene's germline CDR1 is SGHTA and CDR2 FQGNSA. V lost 5 bases and J 0 bases, leaving 17 bases between the germline ends. The CDR3 reads CASSPISTLSSYNEQFF. The CDR3 DNA sequence: TGTGCCAGCAGCCCAATTTCGACTCTTAGCTCCTACAATGAGCAGTTCTTC.